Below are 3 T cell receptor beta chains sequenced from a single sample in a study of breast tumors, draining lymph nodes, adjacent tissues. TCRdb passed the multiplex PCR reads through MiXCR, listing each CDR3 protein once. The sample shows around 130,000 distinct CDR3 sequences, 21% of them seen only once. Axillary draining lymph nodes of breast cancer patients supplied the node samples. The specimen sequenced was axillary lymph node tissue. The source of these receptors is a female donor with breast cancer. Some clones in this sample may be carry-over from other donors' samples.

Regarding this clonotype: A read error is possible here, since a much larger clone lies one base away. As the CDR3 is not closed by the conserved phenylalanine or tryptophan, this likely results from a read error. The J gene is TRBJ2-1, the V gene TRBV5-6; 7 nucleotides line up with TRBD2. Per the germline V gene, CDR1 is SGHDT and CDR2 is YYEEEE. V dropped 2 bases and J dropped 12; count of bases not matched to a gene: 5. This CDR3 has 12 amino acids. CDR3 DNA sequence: TGTGCCAGCAGCTTCCGTGGGGGGGTGCAGTTCGTC. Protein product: CASSFRGGVQFV.

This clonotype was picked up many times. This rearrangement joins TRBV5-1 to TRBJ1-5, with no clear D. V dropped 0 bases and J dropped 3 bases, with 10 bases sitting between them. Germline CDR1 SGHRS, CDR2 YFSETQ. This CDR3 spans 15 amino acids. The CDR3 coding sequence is TGCGCCAGCAGCTTGGGGGAGGGATTCAATCAGCCCCAGCATTTT. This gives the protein CASSLGEGFNQPQHF.

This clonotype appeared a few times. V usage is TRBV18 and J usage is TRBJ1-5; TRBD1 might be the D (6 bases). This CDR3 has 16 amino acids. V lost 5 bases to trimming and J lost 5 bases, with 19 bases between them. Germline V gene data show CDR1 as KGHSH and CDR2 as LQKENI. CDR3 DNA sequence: TGTGCCAGCTCAAGCAAAGGTTCGGCAGGGGATCAGCCCCAGCATTTT. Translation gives CASSSKGSAGDQPQHF.